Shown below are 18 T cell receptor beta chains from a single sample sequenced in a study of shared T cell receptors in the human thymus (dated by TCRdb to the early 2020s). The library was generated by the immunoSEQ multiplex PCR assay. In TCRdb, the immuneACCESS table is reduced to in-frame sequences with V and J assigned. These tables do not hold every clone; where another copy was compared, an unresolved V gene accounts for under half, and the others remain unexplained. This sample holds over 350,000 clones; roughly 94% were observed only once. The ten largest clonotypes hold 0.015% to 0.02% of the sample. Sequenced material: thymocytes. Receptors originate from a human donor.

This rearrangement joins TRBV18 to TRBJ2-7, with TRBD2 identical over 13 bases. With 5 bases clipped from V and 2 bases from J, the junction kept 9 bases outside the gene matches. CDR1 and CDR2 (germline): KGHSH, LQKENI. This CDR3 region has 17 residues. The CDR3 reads CASSKRGTSGNAYEQYF. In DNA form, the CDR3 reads TGTGCCAGCTCAAAAAGAGGGACTAGCGGGAATGCCTACGAGCAGTACTTC.

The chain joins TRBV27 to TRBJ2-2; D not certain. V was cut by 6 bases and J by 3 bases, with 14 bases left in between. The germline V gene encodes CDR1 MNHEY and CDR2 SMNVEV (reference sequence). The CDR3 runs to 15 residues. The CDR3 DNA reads TGTGCCAGCAGCGACACGAAGGGTTACACCGGGGAGCTGTTTTTT. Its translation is CASSDTKGYTGELFF.

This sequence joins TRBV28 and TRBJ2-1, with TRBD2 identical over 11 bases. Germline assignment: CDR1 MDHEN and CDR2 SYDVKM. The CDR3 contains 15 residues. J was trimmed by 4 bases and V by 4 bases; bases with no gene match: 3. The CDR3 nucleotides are TGTGCCAGCAGTTCGGGACTAGCGGTTTACAATGAGCAGTTCTTC. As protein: CASSSGLAVYNEQFF.

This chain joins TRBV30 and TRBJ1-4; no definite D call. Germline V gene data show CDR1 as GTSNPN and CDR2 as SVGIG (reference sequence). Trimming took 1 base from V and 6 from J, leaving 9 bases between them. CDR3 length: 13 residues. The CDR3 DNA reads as TGTGCCTGGAGTGGCGGGTGGGATGAAAAACTGTTTTTT. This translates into CAWSGGWDEKLFF.

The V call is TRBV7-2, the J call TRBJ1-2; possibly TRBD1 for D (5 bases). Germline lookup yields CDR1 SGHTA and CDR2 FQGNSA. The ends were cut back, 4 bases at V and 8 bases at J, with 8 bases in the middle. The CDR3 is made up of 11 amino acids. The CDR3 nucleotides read TGTGCCAGCAGCTCCAGGGACGGCTACACCTTC. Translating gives CASSSRDGYTF.

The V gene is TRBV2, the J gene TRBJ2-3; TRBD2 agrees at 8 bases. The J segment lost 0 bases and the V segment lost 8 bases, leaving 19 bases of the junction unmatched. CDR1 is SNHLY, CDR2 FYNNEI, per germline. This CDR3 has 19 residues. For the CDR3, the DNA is TGTGCCAGCTACGGTGGTCTAGCGGGTGATACGGAAAGCACAGATACGCAGTATTTT. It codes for CASYGGLAGDTESTDTQYF.

The DNA of the CDR3 is TGTGCCAGCAGCTTCCTAGCGGGAGGGGCGAATGAGCAGTTCTTC. Translating it yields CASSFLAGGANEQFF. The chain couples TRBV5-4 to TRBJ2-1; TRBD2 matches 12 bases. Unmatched junction bases numbered 4, after V lost 2 bases and J lost 7 bases. The CDR3 totals 15 residues. Germline CDR1 reads SGHNT; CDR2 reads YYREEE (reference sequence). The full variable domain, with the rest looked up from reference TRBV5-4 and TRBJ2-1, is ETGVTQSPTHLIKTRGQQVTLRCSSQSGHNTVSWYQQALGQGPQFIFQYYREEENGRGNFPPRFSGLQFPNYSSELNVNALELDDSALYLCASSFLAGGANEQFFGPGTRLTVL.

Written as DNA, the CDR3 is TGTGCCAGCTCACCCACCTGTGGGAATTCACCCCTCCACTTT. Its translation: CASSPTCGNSPLHF. The chain uses TRBV18 and TRBJ1-6; no reliable D call. Trimming cost V 3 bases and J 7 bases, with 10 bases left between them. The CDR3 loop spans 14 amino acids. Germline V lookup: CDR1 KGHSH, CDR2 LQKENI.

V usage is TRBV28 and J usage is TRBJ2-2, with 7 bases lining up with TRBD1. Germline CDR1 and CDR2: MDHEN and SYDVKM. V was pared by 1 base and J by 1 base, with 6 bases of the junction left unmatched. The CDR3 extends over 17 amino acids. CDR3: CASSLYSTGKNTGELFF. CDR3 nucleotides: TGTGCCAGCAGTTTATACTCGACAGGGAAGAACACCGGGGAGCTGTTTTTT.

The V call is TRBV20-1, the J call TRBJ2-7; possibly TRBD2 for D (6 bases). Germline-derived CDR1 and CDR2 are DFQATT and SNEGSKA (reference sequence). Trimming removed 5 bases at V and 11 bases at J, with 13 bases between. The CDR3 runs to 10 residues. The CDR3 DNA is TGCAGTGCTCTGGACTACTTGGAGTACTTC. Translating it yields CSALDYLEYF.

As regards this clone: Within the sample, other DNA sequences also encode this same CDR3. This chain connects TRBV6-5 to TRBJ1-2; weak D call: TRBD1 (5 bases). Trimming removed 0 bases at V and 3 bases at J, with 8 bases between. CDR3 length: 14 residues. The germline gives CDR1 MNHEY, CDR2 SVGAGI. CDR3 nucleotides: TGTGCCAGCAGTTACTCGGGGGGAGACTATGGCTACACCTTC. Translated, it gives CASSYSGGDYGYTF.

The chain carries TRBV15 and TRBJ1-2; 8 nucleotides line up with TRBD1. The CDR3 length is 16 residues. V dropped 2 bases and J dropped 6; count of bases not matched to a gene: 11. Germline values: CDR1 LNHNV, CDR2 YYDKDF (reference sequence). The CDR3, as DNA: TGTGCCACCAGCAGACCCCAGGTAGGACAGGGTCATGGCTACACCTTC. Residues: CATSRPQVGQGHGYTF.

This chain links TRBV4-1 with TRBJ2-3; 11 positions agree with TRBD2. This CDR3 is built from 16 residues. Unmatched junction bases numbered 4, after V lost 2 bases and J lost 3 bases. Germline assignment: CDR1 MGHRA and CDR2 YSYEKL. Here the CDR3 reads CASSQQTSGTTDTQYF. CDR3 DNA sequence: TGCGCCAGCAGCCAACAGACTAGCGGGACGACAGATACGCAGTATTTT.

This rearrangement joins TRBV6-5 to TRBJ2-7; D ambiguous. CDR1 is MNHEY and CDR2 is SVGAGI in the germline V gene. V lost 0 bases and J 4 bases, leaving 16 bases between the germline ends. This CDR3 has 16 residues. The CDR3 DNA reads TGTGCCAGCAGTTACTCCCTACCGGACGGACCGTACGAGCAGTACTTC. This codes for CASSYSLPDGPYEQYF.

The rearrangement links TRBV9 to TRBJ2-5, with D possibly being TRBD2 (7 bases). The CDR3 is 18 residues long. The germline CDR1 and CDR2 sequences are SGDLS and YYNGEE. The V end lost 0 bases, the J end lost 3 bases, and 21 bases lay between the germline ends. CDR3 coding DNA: TGTGCCAGCAGCGTAGGAGGGAGGGGGTCGCGAGGAAAAGAGACCCAGTACTTC. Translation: CASSVGGRGSRGKETQYF.

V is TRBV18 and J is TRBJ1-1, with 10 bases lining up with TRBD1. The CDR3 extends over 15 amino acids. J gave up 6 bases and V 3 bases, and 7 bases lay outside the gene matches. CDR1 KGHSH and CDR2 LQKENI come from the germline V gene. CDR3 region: CASSPRPGQGSEAFF. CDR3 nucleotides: TGTGCCAGCTCACCCCGTCCGGGACAGGGGTCTGAAGCTTTCTTT.

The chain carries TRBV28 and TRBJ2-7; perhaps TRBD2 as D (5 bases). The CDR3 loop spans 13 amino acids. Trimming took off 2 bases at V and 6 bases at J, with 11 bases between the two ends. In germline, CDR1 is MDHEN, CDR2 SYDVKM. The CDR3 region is CASSLRDWREQYF. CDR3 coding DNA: TGTGCCAGCAGTTTACGGGATTGGCGCGAGCAGTACTTC.

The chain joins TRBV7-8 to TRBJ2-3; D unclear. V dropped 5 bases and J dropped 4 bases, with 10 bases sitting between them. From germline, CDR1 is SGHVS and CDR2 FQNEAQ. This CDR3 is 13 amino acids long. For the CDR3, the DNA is TGTGCCAGCAGCCTAGAAGGGCCAGATACGCAGTATTTT. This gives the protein CASSLEGPDTQYF.